The 29 T cell receptor beta chains below all came from one sample that was sequenced in a study of blood T cell repertoires in COVID-19. Profiling relied on immunoSEQ multiplex PCR, and the TCRdb table lists in-frame clones only, not all of them. The sample includes some 80,000 clones, under 90% of them seen just once. The sequenced material came from peripheral blood. These receptors originate from a human donor in a cohort sampled during active COVID-19.

The V gene is TRBV15, the J gene TRBJ1-5, with D hard to call. The CDR3 extends over 16 amino acids. V lost 0 bases to trimming and J lost 0 bases, with 9 bases between them. Germline V lookup: CDR1 LNHNV, CDR2 YYDKDF (reference sequence). CDR3 sequence reads: CATSRDPGDSNQPQHF. Written as DNA, the CDR3 is TGTGCCACCAGCAGAGATCCCGGAGATAGCAATCAGCCCCAGCATTTT.

The rearrangement links TRBV28 to TRBJ1-2; D unclear. Germline V gives CDR1 MDHEN, CDR2 SYDVKM. V was trimmed by 3 bases and J by 6 bases, leaving 8 bases between them. The CDR3 is made up of 12 amino acids. Here the CDR3 reads CASSFKRDGYTF. The CDR3 DNA is TGTGCCAGCAGTTTTAAGCGCGATGGCTACACCTTC.

The chain links TRBV7-9 to TRBJ2-3; 12 nucleotides align to TRBD2. With V trimmed by 1 base and J by 2 bases, 4 bases remained unmatched. This CDR3 contains 17 residues. Germline loops: CDR1 SEHNR, CDR2 FQNEAQ (reference sequence). The CDR3 sequence is CASSLGLAGVNTDTQYF. The CDR3 DNA follows: TGTGCCAGCAGCTTAGGACTAGCGGGGGTCAACACAGATACGCAGTATTTT. The variable domain in full, with the rest retrieved from reference TRBV7-9 and TRBJ2-3, is DTGVSQNPRHKITKRGQNVTFRCDPISEHNRLYWYRQTLGQGPEFLTYFQNEAQLEKSRLLSDRFSAERPKGSFSTLEIQRTEQGDSAMYLCASSLGLAGVNTDTQYFGPGTRLTVL.

The chain links TRBV6-2 or TRBV6-3 to TRBJ2-7; weak D call: TRBD1 (6 bases). V shed 3 bases and J shed 3 bases, with 12 bases lying between them. Germline assignment: CDR1 MNHEY and CDR2 SVGEGT. This CDR3 spans 14 amino acids. The CDR3 nucleotides are TGTGCCAGCAGTTATAGAACAGGGAACTACGAGCAGTACTTC. Residues: CASSYRTGNYEQYF.

The CDR3 here is CASSSGTGGAGYTF. DNA for the CDR3: TGTGCCAGCAGTTCCGGGACAGGGGGCGCGGGCTACACCTTC. This chain connects TRBV6-6 to TRBJ1-2; 12 bases are a match to TRBD1. This CDR3 region has 14 residues. Per the germline V gene, CDR1 is MNHNY and CDR2 is SVGAGI (reference sequence). V lost 4 bases, J lost 8 bases, and 5 bases stayed unmatched.

The V gene is TRBV7-9, the J gene TRBJ2-5; D uncertain. The germline CDR1 and CDR2 sequences are SEHNR and FQNEAQ (reference sequence). The CDR3 runs 11 residues. Trimming shortened V by 5 bases and J by 3 bases, and 4 bases separated the two germline ends. CDR3 sequence (DNA): TGTGCCAGCAGCCGAGAAGAGACCCAGTACTTC. Translating gives CASSREETQYF.

This chain joins TRBV5-1 and TRBJ2-7; 11 positions agree with TRBD2. Germline trimming cut 4 bases from V and 5 bases from J; bases unmatched to any gene: 11. CDR1 is SGHRS, CDR2 YFSETQ, per germline. The CDR3 covers 16 residues. Here the CDR3 DNA reads TGCGCCAGCAGCCCGATGCTAGCGGGGGGAGGGGACGAGCAGTACTTC. Its protein is CASSPMLAGGGDEQYF.

This clone was observed once. The rearrangement uses TRBV18 and TRBJ2-1; TRBD2 matches at 10 bases. The J segment lost 7 bases and the V segment lost 3 bases, leaving 9 bases of the junction unmatched. From germline, CDR1 is KGHSH and CDR2 LQKENI. CDR3 length equals 16 residues. The CDR3 DNA follows: TGTGCCAGCTCACCTGTTGAGCGGGGGGGCCTGAATGAGCAGTTCTTC. Protein: CASSPVERGGLNEQFF.

With respect to this clone: Compared with germline, one end of the junction differs, possibly owing to a read error. Other DNA variants within this sample encode the same CDR3. The CDR3 region has the DNA TGCGCCAGCAGTCAAGATCCCCTCCGACAGGGCCCTAATGAAAAACTGTTTTTT. Protein sequence: CASSQDPLRQGPNEKLFF. The chain is built from TRBV4-1 and TRBJ1-4; 7 bases fit TRBD1. Germline V lookup: CDR1 MGHRA, CDR2 YSYEKL. The CDR3 is 18 amino acids.

The J gene is TRBJ2-3, the V gene TRBV10-3; the match to TRBD2 covers 11 bases. This CDR3 is 18 amino acids long. CDR1 is ENHRY, CDR2 SYGVKD, per germline. J gave up 4 bases and V 0 bases, and 9 bases lay outside the gene matches. DNA of the CDR3: TGTGCCATCAGTGAGTCCCCCCTACTAGCGGGGGCTGCAGATACGCAGTATTTT. Its translation: CAISESPLLAGAADTQYF.

For the CDR3, the DNA is TGTGCTAGTGCCCCGTCAGGGGGCGAAGGCTCTGGAAACACCATATATTTT. Translating it yields CASAPSGGEGSGNTIYF. The V and J genes are TRBV12-5 and TRBJ1-3; 8 bases match TRBD1. There are 17 residues in the CDR3. With 7 bases clipped from V and 0 bases from J, the junction kept 11 bases outside the gene matches. The V gene's germline CDR1 is LGHNT and CDR2 FRNRAP.

The chain carries TRBV11-2 and TRBJ2-7; 9 bases align to TRBD1. The CDR3 is 16 amino acids. Germline V gene lookup returns CDR1 SGHAT and CDR2 FQNNGV. V shed 5 bases, J shed 6 bases, and the junction held 14 bases outside the gene matches. Here the CDR3 reads CASSLRPGQGVFEQYF. The CDR3, as DNA: TGTGCCAGCAGCCTCAGGCCGGGACAGGGAGTCTTCGAGCAGTACTTC. The entire variable domain, with the rest obtained from reference TRBV11-2 and TRBJ2-7, is as follows: EAGVAQSPRYKIIEKRQSVAFWCNPISGHATLYWYQQILGQGPKLLIQFQNNGVVDDSQLPKDRFSAERLKGVDSTLKIQPAKLEDSAVYLCASSLRPGQGVFEQYFGPGTRLTVT.

This clone showed up just once. The chain uses TRBV5-6 and TRBJ2-3, with D tentatively TRBD2 (5 bases). Germline CDR1 SGHDT, CDR2 YYEEEE. The V end was cut by 0 bases, the J end by 5 bases, with 16 bases between. This CDR3 contains 16 residues. The CDR3: CASSLGRSGKEDTQYF. In nucleotides, the CDR3 is TGTGCCAGCAGCTTGGGCCGGAGCGGCAAGGAAGATACGCAGTATTTT.

This clone was counted between two and nine times. The V call is TRBV18, the J call TRBJ1-2; a possible D gene is TRBD1 (5 bases). The CDR3 spans 16 residues. Germline CDR1 KGHSH, CDR2 LQKENI. V gave up 2 bases and J gave up 2 bases, with 15 bases separating them. The CDR3 DNA reads TGTGCCAGCTCACCAGCGGCAGGGCAGTCCAACTATGGCTACACCTTC. Encoded protein: CASSPAAGQSNYGYTF.

The chain uses TRBV4-2 and TRBJ1-4, with 7 bases lining up with TRBD1. This CDR3 comprises 14 residues. Germline CDR1 reads LGHNA; CDR2 reads YNFKEQ. Unmatched junction bases numbered 1, after V lost 1 base and J lost 5 bases. CDR3 in DNA: TGTGCCAGCAGCCAAGGACAGGGCAATGAAAAACTGTTTTTT. This sequence encodes CASSQGQGNEKLFF.

This clone was seen only once. This chain uses TRBV6-2 or TRBV6-3 with TRBJ1-1; D possibly corresponds to TRBD1 (5 bases). The CDR3 loop spans 15 amino acids. Trimming left V 4 bases short and J 4 bases short, with 16 bases between. The V gene's germline CDR1 is MNHEY and CDR2 SVGEGT. The chain's CDR3 is CASSFSTVGATEAFF. The CDR3 region has the DNA TGTGCCAGCAGTTTTTCGACAGTGGGTGCCACTGAAGCTTTCTTT.

V is TRBV6-5 and J is TRBJ1-4, with unresolved D. V was pared by 0 bases and J by 3 bases, with 11 bases between. This CDR3 region has 16 residues. Germline CDR1 MNHEY, CDR2 SVGAGI. CDR3 DNA: TGTGCCAGCAGTTACTCCGTTCTCCAGGCTAATGAAAAACTGTTTTTT. Translating gives CASSYSVLQANEKLFF.

The chain is built from TRBV4-3 and TRBJ2-5, with TRBD2 matching 10 bases. This CDR3 spans 16 amino acids. Germline values: CDR1 LGHNA, CDR2 YSLEER. Trimming took 0 bases from V and 7 from J; bases not matched to a gene: 8. DNA for the CDR3: TGCGCCAGCAGCCAAGAACGTAGCGGGGGGCGGGGGACCCAGTACTTC. Encoded protein: CASSQERSGGRGTQYF.

Only one count was recorded for this clone. The sample contains more than one DNA sequence encoding this CDR3. The CDR3 region is CASSQGGYEQYF. In DNA, the CDR3 is TGTGCCAGCAGCCAAGGAGGGTACGAGCAGTACTTC. The chain links TRBV3-1 (or the pseudogene TRBV3-2) to TRBJ2-7; tentative D call: TRBD2 (5 bases). The germline gives CDR1 LGHDT, CDR2 YNNKEL (reference sequence). The V and J ends lost 1 base and 4 bases respectively, with 5 bases between them. This CDR3 is built from 12 residues.

This clone was recorded once. The gene calls are TRBV29-1 and TRBJ1-3; 7 positions agree with TRBD1. Germline-derived CDR1 and CDR2 are SQVTM and ANQGSEA. V was pared by 1 base and J by 3 bases, with 3 bases of the junction left unmatched. The CDR3 spans 14 residues. This CDR3 is CSVEVGGSGNTIYF. The CDR3 DNA reads as TGCAGCGTTGAAGTAGGGGGCAGTGGAAACACCATATATTTT.

The chain recombines TRBV6-2 or TRBV6-3 with TRBJ1-2; D gene uncertain. V was pared by 0 bases and J by 5 bases, with 10 bases between. This CDR3 spans 14 amino acids. Per the germline V gene, CDR1 is MNHEY and CDR2 is SVGEGT. The CDR3 sequence is CASSYSRRRYGYTF. The CDR3 coding sequence is TGTGCCAGCAGTTACTCGAGGCGGCGGTATGGCTACACCTTC.

CDR3 sequence reads: CASSLETGTGHTGELFF. The CDR3 DNA reads as TGTGCCAGCAGCTTAGAGACCGGGACAGGGCACACCGGGGAGCTGTTTTTT. J is TRBJ2-2 and V is TRBV11-3; 9 bases fit TRBD1. This CDR3 comprises 17 residues. Germline loops: CDR1 SGHNT, CDR2 YENEEA. The V gene end was trimmed by 0 bases and the J gene end by 3 bases; junction bases not matched to a gene: 5.

The count of this clone is one. The chain combines TRBV6-2 or TRBV6-3 with TRBJ1-2; the D is unclear. Germline lookup yields CDR1 MNHEY and CDR2 SVGEGT. This CDR3 region has 12 residues. Trimming shortened V by 5 bases and J by 1 base, and 5 bases separated the two germline ends. The CDR3 here is CASSPGNYGYTF. For the CDR3, the DNA is TGTGCCAGCAGTCCCGGTAACTATGGCTACACCTTC.

The chain links TRBV4-3 to TRBJ2-7; perhaps TRBD2 as D (5 bases). The germline V gene encodes CDR1 LGHNA and CDR2 YSLEER. This CDR3 region has 15 residues. With 4 bases removed from V and 0 bases from J, the gap between germline ends came to 13 bases. The CDR3 DNA is TGCGCCAGCAGCCTCCGGGAAGGAGGCTCCTACGAGCAGTACTTC. Residues: CASSLREGGSYEQYF.

The chain is built from TRBV10-3 and TRBJ2-7, with 7 bases lining up with TRBD2. The CDR3 totals 16 residues. Germline V lookup: CDR1 ENHRY, CDR2 SYGVKD. Losses at the gene ends were 4 bases for V and 9 bases for J; bases not matched to a gene: 18. The chain's CDR3 is CAISATGLTEDGGQYF. The CDR3 DNA follows: TGTGCCATCAGTGCTACGGGACTAACTGAAGATGGGGGGCAGTACTTC.

This clone was seen at least ten times. V is TRBV7-9 and J is TRBJ2-7; D may be TRBD2 (5 bases). Germline-derived CDR1 and CDR2 are SEHNR and FQNEAQ (reference sequence). The CDR3 is 15 amino acids. The germline V and J ends were trimmed by 2 bases and 4 bases, with 15 bases remaining between them. The CDR3 protein is CASSLREGSRYEQYF. For the CDR3, the DNA is TGTGCCAGCAGCTTACGAGAGGGCTCGCGATACGAGCAGTACTTC.

The genes are TRBV7-2 and TRBJ1-3; D is unresolved. This CDR3 contains 10 residues. Germline CDR1 and CDR2: SGHTA and FQGNSA. With 11 bases removed from V and 11 bases from J, the gap between germline ends came to 13 bases. The CDR3 DNA follows: TGTGCCCTTGGCGGGGAAGCCATATATTTT. This gives the protein CALGGEAIYF.

The V gene is TRBV4-1, the J gene TRBJ1-1, with D uncertain. Trimming stripped 1 base from V and 0 bases from J, with 15 bases between. The CDR3 runs to 17 residues. Germline V CDR1 and CDR2: MGHRA, YSYEKL. The CDR3 is CASSQGNNGLVNTEAFF. CDR3 coding DNA: TGCGCCAGCAGCCAAGGGAATAACGGACTGGTGAACACTGAAGCTTTCTTT.

V gene TRBV28 combines with J gene TRBJ2-5; 7 nucleotides line up with TRBD2. V shed 3 bases, J shed 3 bases, and the junction held 4 bases outside the gene matches. CDR1 is MDHEN and CDR2 is SYDVKM in the germline V gene. CDR3 length: 14 residues. CDR3 coding DNA: TGTGCCAGCAGTTTCTCCGGGACTAAAGAGACCCAGTACTTC. Protein sequence: CASSFSGTKETQYF.